This T cell receptor beta chain was sequenced during a study of beta chain features in type 1 diabetes. Study in general: In age, gender and cell yields, patients were similar to healthy donors. Study findings and constraints: High-TCR-expressing cells could be over-represented by cDNA sequencing. It was among patients, rather than healthy donors, that naive, central memory and Treg TCRB repertoires appeared more similar.

This clone has just a few counts. What it binds is not known. Expressed TCRB transcripts were sequenced after all isolated RNA was converted to cDNA. Produced via immunoSEQ multiplex PCR; TCRdb's table is partial and in-frame only. This repertoire shows about 450,000 clones, about 10% found once; its top ten account for around 0.05%. V was cut by 2 bases and J by 2 bases, with 9 bases left in between. CDR1 is KGHSH, CDR2 LQKENI, per germline. CDR3 length: 14 residues. This TCR derives from a woman younger than 30 in good health. Input material: naive CD4+ T cells from blood. V and J are TRBV18 and TRBJ2-5; D is uncertain. CDR3 DNA: TGTGCCAGCTCACCATCCCCTACTCAAGAGACCCAGTACTTC. Protein product: CASSPSPTQETQYF.